This entry features one T cell receptor beta chain sequence. Its antigen remains unidentified. This entry belongs to a study of T cell responses to AZD1222 COVID-19 vaccine. Looking at the study overall: Second-dose groups at about 4 or about 12 weeks were pooled.

Regarding the study as a whole: It was only five to seven AZD1222 recipients who were seropositive at baseline. Targeting of unmutated variant regions was reportedly seen in nearly half of spike-specific TCRs. Vaccination with two AZD1222 doses was followed by a rise in Spike-specific TCR breadth and depth.

The assay was immunoSEQ multiplex PCR, and TCRdb's table has in-frame clones only and misses some. The sample includes around 95,000 clones, about nine tenths seen only once; the top ten take more than 1.5%. The sequence came from an adult in good health. The starting material was peripheral blood, obtained on day 0 of AZD1222 vaccination.

The CDR3 region is CASSEAVSPFEQYF. CDR3 in DNA: TGTGCCAGCAGTGAAGCCGTATCCCCATTCGAGCAGTACTTC. This chain links TRBV6-1 with TRBJ2-7; D gene unclear. Trimming removed 0 bases at V and 6 bases at J, with 12 bases between. The germline gives CDR1 MNHNS, CDR2 SASEGT. The CDR3 extends over 14 amino acids.